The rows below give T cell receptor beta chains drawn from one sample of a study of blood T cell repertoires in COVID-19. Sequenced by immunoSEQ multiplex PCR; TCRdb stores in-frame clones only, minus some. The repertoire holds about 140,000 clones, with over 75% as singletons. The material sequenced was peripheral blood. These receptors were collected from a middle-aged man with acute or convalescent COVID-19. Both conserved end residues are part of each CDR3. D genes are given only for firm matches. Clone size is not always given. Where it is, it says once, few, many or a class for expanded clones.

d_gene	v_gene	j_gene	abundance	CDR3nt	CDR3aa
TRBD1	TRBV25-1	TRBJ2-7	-	TGTGCCAGCCAAGACCCAGGGGGCTACGAGCAGTACTTC	CASQDPGGYEQYF
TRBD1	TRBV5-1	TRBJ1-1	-	TGCGCCAGCAGCTTGGGGGGACAGGAAGGAGCTTTCTTT	CASSLGGQEGAFF
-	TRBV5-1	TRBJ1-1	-	TGCGCCAGCAGCGTAGAAAACACTGAAGCTTTCTTT	CASSVENTEAFF
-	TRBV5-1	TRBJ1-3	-	TGCGCCAGCAGCTTGTCAGGCGCCAGCTCTGGAAACACCATATATTTT	CASSLSGASSGNTIYF
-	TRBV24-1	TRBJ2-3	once	TGTGCCACCAGTGATTCCGGGACATCTCCACCAGATACGCAGTATTTT	CATSDSGTSPPDTQYF
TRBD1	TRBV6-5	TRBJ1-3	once	TGTGCCAGCAGCACAGGGGCGAACACCATATATTTT	CASSTGANTIYF
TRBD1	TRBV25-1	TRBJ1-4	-	TGTGCCAGCAGTGACGGGACAGCCGCTAATGAAAAACTGTTTTTT	CASSDGTAANEKLFF
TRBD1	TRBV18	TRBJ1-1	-	TGTGCCAGCTCATTAGGACAGGGGGCTACTGAAGCTTTCTTT	CASSLGQGATEAFF
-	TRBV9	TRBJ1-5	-	TGTGCCAGCAGCGTAAGAGGGGGTGATCAGCCCCAGCATTTT	CASSVRGGDQPQHF
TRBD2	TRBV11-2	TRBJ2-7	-	TGTGCCAGCAGCCTTGGACTAGCAGTCTCCGAGCAGTACTTC	CASSLGLAVSEQYF
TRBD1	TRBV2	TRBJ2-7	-	TGTGCCAGCACCGCACAGGGGCCCTCCTACGAGCAGTACTTC	CASTAQGPSYEQYF
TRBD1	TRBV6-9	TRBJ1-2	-	TGTGCCAGCAGTTACGGGCAGGGGGCAGATGGCTACACCTTC	CASSYGQGADGYTF
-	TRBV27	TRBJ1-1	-	TGTGCCAGCAGTTTAAGTCCGCCGGTTGGTACTAAAGCTTTCTTT	CASSLSPPVGTKAFF
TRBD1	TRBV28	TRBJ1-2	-	TGTGCCAGCAGCAGTCCGGGACAGGGAGGCTATGGCTACACCTTC	CASSSPGQGGYGYTF
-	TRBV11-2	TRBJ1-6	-	TGTGCCAGCAGCTTAGGTGGGGGCGAGACACCCCTCCACTTT	CASSLGGGETPLHF
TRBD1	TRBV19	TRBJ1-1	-	TGTGCCAGTACCGGACAGGGAAGAACTGAAGCTTTCTTT	CASTGQGRTEAFF